This T cell receptor beta chain stems from a study of blood T cell repertoires in COVID-19. Background on the study: COVID-19 samples from acute and convalescent phases originated in the United States, Italy and Spain. The cDNA or gDNA used as material had been derived from T cells, B-cell-depleted T cells, or PBMCs.

Seattle researchers signed up patients amid active infection and tracked them longitudinally. In the source study's methods: Estimated nucleated cell counts came from reference gene primer amplification. The repertoire was sequenced with immunoSEQ multiplex PCR; TCRdb's copy has only in-frame clones and lacks some. The D gene and trimming were derived from the DNA, and the V and J assignments and clone size from that table. The sample shows about 150,000 clones, more than 85% of them seen only once. The CDR3 runs 11 residues. Trimming took 7 bases from V and 4 from J, leaving 8 bases between them. Germline CDR1 and CDR2: DFQATT and SNEGSKA (reference sequence).

The J gene is TRBJ2-1, the V gene TRBV20-1, with D unclear. This receptor was taken from a woman older than 75 with COVID-19, enrolled during active disease. Input material: peripheral blood. The CDR3 loop reads CSVRRYNEQFF. The CDR3, as DNA: TGCAGTGTTCGCCGGTACAATGAGCAGTTCTTC.